This T cell receptor (beta chain) was profiled in a study of blood T cells in healthy people across ages. Germline V gene sequence: CDR1 SGHRS, CDR2 YFSETQ. The CDR3 is made up of 15 amino acids. V gave up 4 bases and J gave up 9 bases; unmatched junction bases: 13. Together with a sample-barcoded 5' primer, a J-beta primer mix was included in a second PCR lasting about 6 to 11 cycles. CDR3-containing paired-end reads numbering at least 2.5 million came from each sample. Each CDR3 protein gets one entry after TCRdb re-called the 5' RACE reads with MiXCR. The sample records about 970,000 distinct CDR3 sequences, roughly half being singletons. This clonotype was seen a handful of times.

Sequencing used blood. This rearrangement joins TRBV5-1 to TRBJ2-1, with 7 bases fitting TRBD2. The receptor was isolated from a woman aged 55 to 70 in good health. CDR3 bases: TGCGCCAGCAGCCCAGGGCTAGCGGCTCTTCTTGAGCAGTTCTTC. It yields the protein CASSPGLAALLEQFF.